This entry is about one TCR beta chain. The antigen remains undetermined. Clones were sequenced by immunoSEQ multiplex PCR, and TCRdb holds only the in-frame ones, with some missing. Among about 89,000 clones listed, about 88% were seen once. This entry belongs to a study of OX40 agonist ivuxolimab in advanced cancers. Study information: Patients took ivuxolimab, an agonistic anti-OX40 (CD134) antibody.

Study outcomes and limitations: At 0.1 to 3.0 mg/kg, clonal expansion of CD4+ and CD8+ blood T cells had occurred by week 6.

V dropped 0 bases and J dropped 3; count of bases not matched to a gene: 8. Germline V CDR1 and CDR2: SGDLS, YYNGEE. CDR3 length: 16 amino acids. The sample was CD4+ or CD8+ T cells sorted from blood, taken in a trial of the OX40 agonist ivuxolimab. The rearrangement joins TRBV9 to TRBJ1-1; TRBD1 matches 7 bases. This sequence was found in an adult with an advanced solid tumor such as melanoma, head and neck, liver or kidney cancer. The CDR3 here is CASSVDPGTAYTEAFF. The CDR3, as DNA: TGTGCCAGCAGCGTAGATCCGGGGACAGCTTACACTGAAGCTTTCTTT.